The subject of this entry is one T cell receptor beta chain. Its antigen is not identified. Treatment noted: around 19 received Ad26.COV2.S at low or high dose, single or two shots; five or six received placebo; per-sample allocation not given. Following the first vaccine or placebo injection, samples were taken on day 63. Built on an Ad26 vector, the vaccine expressed Wuhan-strain SARS-CoV-2 spike. The record originates from a study of Ad26.COV2.S vaccination and SARS-CoV-2 variants. Whole-study context: Ad26.COV2.S, an intramuscular injection, was given once or twice 56 days apart. General observations from the study: Spike-specific TCR breadth in vaccine recipients exceeded that seen in placebo recipients. Measurements of TCR breadth and depth may have given underestimates of the total T cell responses.

The CDR3 is 15 residues long. CDR1 LGHDT and CDR2 YNNKEL come from the germline V gene (reference sequence). Trimming removed 4 bases from V and 4 bases from J; junction bases left unmatched: 6. Clones were sequenced by immunoSEQ multiplex PCR, and TCRdb holds only the in-frame ones, with some missing. Among under 250,000 clones, approximately 90% were seen once, and the ten largest hold just under 3%. The sample was peripheral blood, taken in a trial of Ad26.COV2.S vaccine versus placebo. The sequence was obtained from a person aged 18-65 years who received the Ad26.COV2.S COVID-19 vaccine or a placebo. The chain carries TRBV3-1 (or the pseudogene TRBV3-2) and TRBJ1-3; 8 bases map to TRBD1. The CDR3 coding sequence is TGTGCCAGCAGCCCTGGGACAGGAGTAGGAAACACCATATATTTT. The encoded protein is CASSPGTGVGNTIYF.